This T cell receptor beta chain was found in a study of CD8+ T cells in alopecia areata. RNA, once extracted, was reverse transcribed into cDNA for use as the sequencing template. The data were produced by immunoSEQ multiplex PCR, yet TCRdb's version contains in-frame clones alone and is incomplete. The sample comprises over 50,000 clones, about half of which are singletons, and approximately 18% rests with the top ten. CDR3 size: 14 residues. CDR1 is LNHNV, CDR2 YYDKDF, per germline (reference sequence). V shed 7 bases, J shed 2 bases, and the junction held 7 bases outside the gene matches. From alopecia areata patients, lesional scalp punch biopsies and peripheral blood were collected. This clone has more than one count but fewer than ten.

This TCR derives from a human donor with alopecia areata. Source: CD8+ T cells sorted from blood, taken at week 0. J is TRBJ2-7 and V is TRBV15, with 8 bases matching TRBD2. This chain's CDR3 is CATTIAGSAYEQYF. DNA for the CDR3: TGTGCCACCACTATAGCGGGGTCGGCCTACGAGCAGTACTTC.